This is a list of T cell receptor beta chains from one sample in a study of T cell changes during pregnancy in multiple sclerosis. Here immunoSEQ multiplex PCR was the method, and the copy in TCRdb shows in-frame clones only, minus some. The repertoire consists of 52,000 or so clones, with around nine tenths occurring once and the leading ten covering under 0.3%. This specimen was CD4+ T cells from peripheral blood mononuclear cells, taken in the second trimester of pregnancy. Receptors were obtained from a female donor with multiple sclerosis, enrolled in a pregnancy study. CDR3s include the opening cysteine and the closing phenylalanine or tryptophan. A D gene is named only where the DNA matches it firmly. Size is omitted from some rows. Given values are once, few, many or a class for expanded clones.

TRBV5-1,.,TRBD1,TRBJ2-7,CASSLGQGSGEQYF,TGCGCCAGCAGCTTGGGACAGGGGTCGGGGGAGCAGTACTTC
TRBV6-6,.,.,TRBJ2-7,CASSYSMGGLSYEQYF,TGTGCCAGCAGTTACTCGATGGGCGGACTGTCCTACGAGCAGTACTTC
TRBV5-5,.,TRBD1,TRBJ1-2,CASSFLLDRVPYGYTF,TGTGCCAGCAGCTTTTTGTTAGACAGGGTCCCCTATGGCTACACCTTC
TRBV6-5,.,.,TRBJ2-7,CASRKSPYEQYF,TGTGCCAGCAGGAAAAGCCCCTACGAGCAGTACTTC
TRBV4-2,once,TRBD2,TRBJ2-6,CASSQGNSGGGANVLTF,TGTGCCAGCAGCCAAGGAAACTCGGGGGGTGGGGCCAACGTCCTGACTTTC
TRBV2,.,.,TRBJ1-2,CASSEDTGVGFWYGYTF,TGTGCCAGCAGTGAAGATACAGGCGTTGGGTTCTGGTATGGCTACACCTTC
TRBV11-2,.,.,TRBJ1-1,CASSPRGRNTEAFF,TGTGCCAGCAGCCCTAGGGGAAGGAACACTGAAGCTTTCTTT
TRBV7-9,.,TRBD2,TRBJ2-1,CASSPTTSGGNNEQFF,TGTGCCAGCAGCCCCACCACTAGCGGGGGGAACAATGAGCAGTTCTTC
TRBV9,.,.,TRBJ1-5,CASSEGDSNQPQHF,TGTGCCAGCAGCGAAGGGGATAGCAATCAGCCCCAGCATTTT
TRBV11-2,.,TRBD2,TRBJ2-3,CASSRGGSRSTDTQYF,TGTGCCAGCAGCCGCGGGGGGTCACGAAGCACAGATACGCAGTATTTT
TRBV11-1,.,.,TRBJ1-6,CASSFQSDSPLHF,TGTGCCAGCAGCTTCCAATCGGATTCACCCCTCCACTTT
TRBV5-4,.,.,TRBJ1-5,CASSPGGGQPQHF,TGTGCCAGCAGCCCCGGGGGGGGACAGCCCCAGCATTTT
TRBV15,.,.,TRBJ1-2,CATSRPTNYGYTF,TGTGCCACCAGCAGACCTACTAACTATGGCTACACCTTC
TRBV7-9,.,TRBD2,TRBJ2-1,CASSLGFQVGTISNEQFF,TGTGCCAGCAGCTTAGGTTTTCAGGTGGGGACTATCTCCAATGAGCAGTTCTTC
TRBV18,.,TRBD1,TRBJ1-5,CASSQGTAGQPQHF,TGTGCCAGCTCACAGGGGACAGCAGGTCAGCCCCAGCATTTT
TRBV6-5,.,.,TRBJ2-4,CASSLTGRNIQYF,TGTGCCAGCAGTCTAACAGGGAGAAACATTCAGTACTTC
TRBV5-8,once,TRBD1,TRBJ1-5,CASSLWDRVNQPQHF,TGTGCCAGCAGCTTGTGGGACAGGGTCAATCAGCCCCAGCATTTT
TRBV5-1,.,TRBD1,TRBJ2-3,CASSLGQGRDTQYF,TGCGCCAGCAGCTTGGGACAGGGTAGAGATACGCAGTATTTT
TRBV5-6,once,.,TRBJ2-5,CASSLARVYGTQYF,TGTGCCAGCAGCTTGGCCCGGGTGTATGGGACCCAGTACTTC
TRBV19,.,.,TRBJ1-3,CASSIAGGSGNTIYF,TGTGCCAGTAGTATAGCCGGGGGCTCTGGAAACACCATATATTTT
TRBV9,.,TRBD2,TRBJ2-2,CASSVESLPGGGLLGELFF,TGTGCCAGCAGCGTAGAATCGTTGCCGGGCGGGGGGCTTCTCGGGGAGCTGTTTTTT
TRBV4-1,.,.,TRBJ2-1,CASSQGGGSYNEQFF,TGCGCCAGCAGCCAAGGAGGGGGCTCCTACAATGAGCAGTTCTTC
TRBV7-6,.,.,TRBJ2-1,CASSPLTGAPRGYNEQFF,TGTGCCAGCAGCCCGCTAACAGGAGCCCCCCGAGGCTACAATGAGCAGTTCTTC
TRBV6-5,.,TRBD2,TRBJ2-1,CASSLSRGGSEQFF,TGTGCCAGCAGCCTTTCGAGGGGCGGGAGCGAGCAGTTCTTC
TRBV9,once,.,TRBJ2-7,CASSVTSSYEQYF,TGTGCCAGCAGCGTAACGAGCTCCTACGAGCAGTACTTC
TRBV27,.,TRBD2,TRBJ2-5,CASSSRGFETQYF,TGTGCCAGCAGTTCGCGGGGGTTTGAGACCCAGTACTTC
TRBV6-1,.,.,TRBJ1-2,CASIRGRVDGYTF,TGTGCCAGCATCCGTGGGAGGGTCGATGGCTACACCTTC
TRBV6-4,.,.,TRBJ2-2,CASSEGAENTGELFF,TGTGCCAGCAGTGAGGGGGCCGAAAACACCGGGGAGCTGTTTTTT